Each of the 7 T cell receptor beta chains below was sequenced from the same sample in a study of blood T cell repertoires in COVID-19 (dated by TCRdb to about 2020). Libraries were constructed by the immunoSEQ multiplex PCR assay. As stored in TCRdb, this immuneACCESS dataset retains in-frame rearrangements with V and J assigned. A fraction of the clones does not appear; measured against another copy, unresolved V genes explain less than half of the discrepancy, and the remainder lacks a known reason. A total of about 190,000 clones appear in this sample, around 79% of them only once. 12% of the sample is held by the ten biggest clonotypes. Sequencing used peripheral blood. These receptors originate from a woman aged 45-65 years with acute or convalescent COVID-19.

The chain links TRBV11-3 to TRBJ2-1, with TRBD2 identical over 10 bases. CDR3 size: 18 residues. Losses at the gene ends were 0 bases for V and 1 base for J; bases not matched to a gene: 6. Germline V lookup: CDR1 SGHNT, CDR2 YENEEA. The CDR3 coding sequence is TGTGCCAGCAGCTTAGAGACACCACTAGCGGGGTCCTACAATGAGCAGTTCTTC. This sequence encodes CASSLETPLAGSYNEQFF.

The rearrangement uses TRBV28 and TRBJ2-1; D may be TRBD1 (5 bases). The V end was cut by 5 bases, the J end by 6 bases, with 20 bases between. Germline V lookup: CDR1 MDHEN, CDR2 SYDVKM. This CDR3 is built from 16 residues. CDR3: CASSSILGATINEQFF. The CDR3 bases are TGTGCCAGCAGTAGTATCCTAGGGGCCACTATCAATGAGCAGTTCTTC.

The chain joins TRBV24-1 to TRBJ2-1; the match to TRBD1 covers 10 bases. This CDR3 is built from 17 residues. Germline CDR1 KGHDR, CDR2 SFDVKD. The V and J ends lost 4 bases and 7 bases, in that order; junction bases with no gene match: 12. The CDR3 region is CATSEPGGTGDPNEQFF. DNA of the CDR3: TGTGCCACCAGTGAACCTGGCGGGACAGGGGATCCTAATGAGCAGTTCTTC.

This chain joins TRBV11-2 and TRBJ1-2, with 7 bases matching TRBD1. CDR3 length: 14 residues. Germline loops: CDR1 SGHAT, CDR2 FQNNGV. The ends lost 5 bases at V and 4 bases at J; junction bases unmatched: 7. In nucleotides, the CDR3 is TGTGCCAGCAGCCCAAGACAGGGTCCCTATGGCTACACCTTC. Translating it yields CASSPRQGPYGYTF.

This clone was found a few times. V gene TRBV10-3 combines with J gene TRBJ2-3; 8 bases align to TRBD1. In germline, CDR1 is ENHRY, CDR2 SYGVKD. Germline trimming cut 2 bases from V and 0 bases from J; bases unmatched to any gene: 7. The CDR3 is 17 residues long. The CDR3 nucleotides are TGTGCCATCAGTGAGCCCCATGGACAGGGAAGCACAGATACGCAGTATTTT. Its protein is CAISEPHGQGSTDTQYF.

This clone was counted between two and nine times. V usage is TRBV6-6 and J usage is TRBJ1-6; possible D gene TRBD1, 6 bases. There are 15 residues in the CDR3. CDR1 is MNHNY and CDR2 is SVGAGI in the germline V gene (reference sequence). The ends were cut back, 8 bases at V and 3 bases at J, with 14 bases in the middle. The CDR3 region has the DNA TGTGCCAGCCGAGCGGGGGCGGACTATAATTCACCCCTCCACTTT. It encodes CASRAGADYNSPLHF.

The J gene is TRBJ1-2, the V gene TRBV4-1, with TRBD1 matching over 8 bases. The CDR3 runs to 14 residues. Germline assignment: CDR1 MGHRA and CDR2 YSYEKL. V lost 1 base to trimming and J lost 7 bases; unmatched junction nucleotides: 5. CDR3 amino acids: CASSQGSGGFGYTF. The CDR3 DNA follows: TGCGCCAGCAGCCAAGGGTCAGGGGGCTTTGGCTACACCTTC.